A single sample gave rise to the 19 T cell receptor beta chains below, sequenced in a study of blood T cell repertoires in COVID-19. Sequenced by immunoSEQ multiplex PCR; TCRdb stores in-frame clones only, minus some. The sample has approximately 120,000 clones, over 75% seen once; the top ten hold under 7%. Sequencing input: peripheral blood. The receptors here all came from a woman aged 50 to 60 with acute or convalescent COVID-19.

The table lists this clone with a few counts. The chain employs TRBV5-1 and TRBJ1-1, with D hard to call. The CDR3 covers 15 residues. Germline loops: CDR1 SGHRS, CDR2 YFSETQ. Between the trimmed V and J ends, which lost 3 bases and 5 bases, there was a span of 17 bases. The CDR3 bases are TGCGCCAGCAGCTACATACCCGGGGTAGGGACTGAAGCTTTCTTT. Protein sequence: CASSYIPGVGTEAFF.

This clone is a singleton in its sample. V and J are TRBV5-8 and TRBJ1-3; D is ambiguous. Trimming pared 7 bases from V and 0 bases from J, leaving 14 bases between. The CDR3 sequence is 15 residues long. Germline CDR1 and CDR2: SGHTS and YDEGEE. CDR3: CASSPTISSGNTIYF. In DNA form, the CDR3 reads TGTGCCAGCTCCCCCACGATCAGCTCTGGAAACACCATATATTTT.

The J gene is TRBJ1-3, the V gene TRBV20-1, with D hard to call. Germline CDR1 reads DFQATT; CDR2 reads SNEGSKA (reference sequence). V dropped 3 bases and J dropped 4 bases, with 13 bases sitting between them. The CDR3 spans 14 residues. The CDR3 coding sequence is TGCAGTGCTAGTCGACCAGGAAGCGGAAACACCATATATTTT. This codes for CSASRPGSGNTIYF.

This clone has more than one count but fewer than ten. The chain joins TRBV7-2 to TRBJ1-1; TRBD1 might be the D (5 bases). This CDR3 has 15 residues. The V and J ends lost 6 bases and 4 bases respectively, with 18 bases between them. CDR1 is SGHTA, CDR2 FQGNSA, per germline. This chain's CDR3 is CASSIAQGWGTEAFF. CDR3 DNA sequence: TGTGCCAGCAGTATCGCCCAGGGATGGGGCACTGAAGCTTTCTTT. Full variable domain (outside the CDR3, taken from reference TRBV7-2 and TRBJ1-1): GAGVSQSPSNKVTEKGKDVELRCDPISGHTALYWYRQSLGQGLEFLIYFQGNSAPDKSGLPSDRFSAERTGGSVSTLTIQRTQQEDSAVYLCASSIAQGWGTEAFFGQGTRLTVV.

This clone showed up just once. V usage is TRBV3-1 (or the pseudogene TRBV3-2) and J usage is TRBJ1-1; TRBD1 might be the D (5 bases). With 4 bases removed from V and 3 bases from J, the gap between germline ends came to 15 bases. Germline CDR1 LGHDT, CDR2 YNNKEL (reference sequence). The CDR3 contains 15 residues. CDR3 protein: CASSLGGGGYTEAFF. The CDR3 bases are TGTGCCAGCAGCCTCGGCGGGGGAGGGTACACTGAAGCTTTCTTT.

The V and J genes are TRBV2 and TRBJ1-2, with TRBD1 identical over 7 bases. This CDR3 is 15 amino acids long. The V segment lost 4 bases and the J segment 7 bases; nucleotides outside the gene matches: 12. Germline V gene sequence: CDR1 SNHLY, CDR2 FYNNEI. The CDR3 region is CASSGTQQGLGGYTF. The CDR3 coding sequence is TGTGCCAGCAGTGGGACTCAACAGGGGTTAGGTGGCTACACCTTC.

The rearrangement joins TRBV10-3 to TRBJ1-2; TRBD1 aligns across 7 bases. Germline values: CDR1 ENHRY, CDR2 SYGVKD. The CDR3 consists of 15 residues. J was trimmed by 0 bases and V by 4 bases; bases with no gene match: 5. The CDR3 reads CAISARTGTNYGYTF. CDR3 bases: TGTGCCATCAGTGCTAGGACAGGTACTAACTATGGCTACACCTTC.

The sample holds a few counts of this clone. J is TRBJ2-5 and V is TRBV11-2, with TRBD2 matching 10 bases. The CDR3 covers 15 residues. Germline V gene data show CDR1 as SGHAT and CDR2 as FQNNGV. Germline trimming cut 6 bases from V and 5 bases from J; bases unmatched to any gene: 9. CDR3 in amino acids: CASSTIAGGVETQYF. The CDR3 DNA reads TGTGCCAGCAGTACGATAGCGGGGGGAGTGGAGACCCAGTACTTC. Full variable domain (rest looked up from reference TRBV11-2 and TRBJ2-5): EAGVAQSPRYKIIEKRQSVAFWCNPISGHATLYWYQQILGQGPKLLIQFQNNGVVDDSQLPKDRFSAERLKGVDSTLKIQPAKLEDSAVYLCASSTIAGGVETQYFGPGTRLLVL.

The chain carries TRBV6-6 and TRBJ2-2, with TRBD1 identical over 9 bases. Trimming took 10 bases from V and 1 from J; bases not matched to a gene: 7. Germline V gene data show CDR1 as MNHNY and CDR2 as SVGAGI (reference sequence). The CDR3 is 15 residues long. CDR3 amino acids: CATSQDRGNTGELFF. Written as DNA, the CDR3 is TGTGCCACCTCGCAGGACAGGGGGAACACCGGGGAGCTGTTTTTT.

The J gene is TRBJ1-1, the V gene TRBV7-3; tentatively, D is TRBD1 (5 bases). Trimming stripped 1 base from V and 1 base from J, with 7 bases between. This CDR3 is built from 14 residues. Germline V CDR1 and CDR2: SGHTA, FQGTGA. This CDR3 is CASSLIGQNTEAFF. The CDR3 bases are TGTGCCAGCAGCTTAATTGGACAGAACACTGAAGCTTTCTTT.

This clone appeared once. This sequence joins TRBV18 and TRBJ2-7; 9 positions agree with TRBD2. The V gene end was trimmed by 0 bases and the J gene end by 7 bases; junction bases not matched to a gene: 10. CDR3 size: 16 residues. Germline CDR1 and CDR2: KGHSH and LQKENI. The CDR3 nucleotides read TGTGCCAGCTCACCACCGAGTAGCGGGGGAATATCGGAGCAGTACTTC. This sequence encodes CASSPPSSGGISEQYF.

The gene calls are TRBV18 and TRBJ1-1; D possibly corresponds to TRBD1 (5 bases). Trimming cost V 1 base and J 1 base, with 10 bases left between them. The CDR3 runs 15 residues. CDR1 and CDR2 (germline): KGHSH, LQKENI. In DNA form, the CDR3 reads TGTGCCAGCTCACCACAGGGGATCAGGAACACTGAAGCTTTCTTT. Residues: CASSPQGIRNTEAFF.

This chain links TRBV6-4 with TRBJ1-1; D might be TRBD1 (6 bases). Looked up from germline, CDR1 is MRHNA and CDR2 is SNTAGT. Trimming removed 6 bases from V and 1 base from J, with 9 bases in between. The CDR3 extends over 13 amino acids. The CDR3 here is CASSPTGNTEAFF. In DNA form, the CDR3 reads TGTGCCAGCAGCCCGACAGGGAACACTGAAGCTTTCTTT.

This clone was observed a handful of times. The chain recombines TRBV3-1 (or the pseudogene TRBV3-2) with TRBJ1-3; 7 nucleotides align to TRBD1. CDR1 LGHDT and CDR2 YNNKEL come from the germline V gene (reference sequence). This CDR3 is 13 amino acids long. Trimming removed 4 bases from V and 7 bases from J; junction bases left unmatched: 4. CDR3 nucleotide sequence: TGTGCCAGCAGCCTACAGGGGAGGAACACCATATATTTT. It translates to CASSLQGRNTIYF.

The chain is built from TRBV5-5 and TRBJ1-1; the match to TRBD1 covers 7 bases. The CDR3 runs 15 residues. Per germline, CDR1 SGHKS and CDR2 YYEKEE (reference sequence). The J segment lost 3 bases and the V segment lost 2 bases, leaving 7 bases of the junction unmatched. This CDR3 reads CASSFSEGADTEAFF. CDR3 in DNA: TGTGCCAGCAGCTTCTCTGAGGGGGCGGACACTGAAGCTTTCTTT.

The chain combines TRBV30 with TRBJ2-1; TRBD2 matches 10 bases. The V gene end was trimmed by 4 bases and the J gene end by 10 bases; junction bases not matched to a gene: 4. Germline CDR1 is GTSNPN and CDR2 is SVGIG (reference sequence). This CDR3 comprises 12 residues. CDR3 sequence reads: CAWTEAGGEQFF. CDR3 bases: TGTGCCTGGACAGAAGCGGGGGGGGAGCAGTTCTTC.

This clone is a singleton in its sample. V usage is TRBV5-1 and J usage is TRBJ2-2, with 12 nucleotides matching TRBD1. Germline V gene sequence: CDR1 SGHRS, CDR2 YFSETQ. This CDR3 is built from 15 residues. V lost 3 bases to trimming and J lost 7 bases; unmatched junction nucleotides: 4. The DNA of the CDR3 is TGCGCCAGCAGCTCCGGGACAGGGGGCAGCGGGGAGCTGTTTTTT. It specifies CASSSGTGGSGELFF.

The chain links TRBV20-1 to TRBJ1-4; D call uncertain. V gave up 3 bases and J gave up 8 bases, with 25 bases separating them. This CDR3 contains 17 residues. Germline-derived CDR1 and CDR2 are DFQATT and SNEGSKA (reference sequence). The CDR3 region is CSASKEGLPPLGEKLFF. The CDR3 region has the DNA TGCAGTGCTAGTAAGGAGGGCCTCCCCCCGTTAGGGGAAAAACTGTTTTTT.

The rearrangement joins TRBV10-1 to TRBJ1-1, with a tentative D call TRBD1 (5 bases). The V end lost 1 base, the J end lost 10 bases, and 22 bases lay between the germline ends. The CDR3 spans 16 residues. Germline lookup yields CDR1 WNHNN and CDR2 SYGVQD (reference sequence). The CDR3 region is CASSELAPGPNARAFF. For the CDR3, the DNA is TGCGCCAGCAGTGAGTTGGCCCCAGGGCCCAACGCCAGAGCTTTCTTT.